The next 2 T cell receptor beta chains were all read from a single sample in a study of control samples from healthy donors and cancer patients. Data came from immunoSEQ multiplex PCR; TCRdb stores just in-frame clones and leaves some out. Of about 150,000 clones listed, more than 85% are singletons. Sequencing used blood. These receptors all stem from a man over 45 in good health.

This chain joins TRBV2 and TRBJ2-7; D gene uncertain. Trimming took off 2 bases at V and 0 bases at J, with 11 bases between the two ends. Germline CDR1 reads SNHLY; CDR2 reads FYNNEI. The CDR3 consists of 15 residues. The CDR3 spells CASSESQVRSYEQYF. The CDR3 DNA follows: TGTGCCAGCAGTGAAAGTCAGGTTCGCTCCTACGAGCAGTACTTC.

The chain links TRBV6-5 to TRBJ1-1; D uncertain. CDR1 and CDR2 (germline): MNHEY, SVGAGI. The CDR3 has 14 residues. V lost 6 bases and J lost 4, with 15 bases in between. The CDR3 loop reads CASSGSGESTEAFF. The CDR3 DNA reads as TGTGCCAGCAGCGGGTCCGGGGAGAGCACTGAAGCTTTCTTT.